A selection of T cell receptor beta chains follows, all from one sample in a study of blood T cell repertoires in COVID-19. The data were produced by immunoSEQ multiplex PCR, yet TCRdb's version contains in-frame clones alone and is incomplete. Here the sample spans 450,000 or so clones, 70% to 90% being singletons. The material sequenced was peripheral blood. Receptors were obtained from a woman aged 40 to 49 with COVID-19, enrolled during active disease. The CDR3 runs from the conserved cysteine through the conserved F or W. Each record gives: D gene, V gene, clone size, J gene, CDR3 DNA, CDR3 protein. A D gene is named only where the DNA matches it firmly. Clone size is stated in some rows and not others, as once, few, many or a class when expanded.

d_gene: TRBD1; v_gene: TRBV7-9; abundance: -; j_gene: TRBJ1-5; CDR3nt: TGTGCCAGCAGCTCAGGACAGGGGGCAGGGGGTCAGCCCCAGCATTTT; CDR3aa: CASSSGQGAGGQPQHF
d_gene: TRBD1; v_gene: TRBV27; abundance: -; j_gene: TRBJ1-4; CDR3nt: TGTGCCAGCAGTTCTCGGCGGGACAGGGTTGAAAAACTGTTTTTT; CDR3aa: CASSSRRDRVEKLFF
d_gene: TRBD1; v_gene: TRBV10-1; abundance: -; j_gene: TRBJ2-7; CDR3nt: TGCGCCAGCAAGGGACAGGGGGCCTTGCGACTAGCGGACTCCTACGAGCAGTACTTC; CDR3aa: CASKGQGALRLADSYEQYF
d_gene: TRBD1; v_gene: TRBV5-8; abundance: -; j_gene: TRBJ1-1; CDR3nt: TGTGCCAGCAGCTTGGTGGACAGGGGGCATGCTTTCTTT; CDR3aa: CASSLVDRGHAFF
d_gene: TRBD1; v_gene: TRBV28; abundance: -; j_gene: TRBJ1-5; CDR3nt: TGTGCCAGCTTTTCGGGGACAGGGGTTCATGGGGGTCAGCCCCAGCATTTT; CDR3aa: CASFSGTGVHGGQPQHF
d_gene: -; v_gene: TRBV7-2; abundance: -; j_gene: TRBJ1-2; CDR3nt: TGTGCCAGCAGCTTAGCGGGCAGAGCTAACTATGGCTACACCTTC; CDR3aa: CASSLAGRANYGYTF
d_gene: -; v_gene: TRBV5-8; abundance: -; j_gene: TRBJ2-7; CDR3nt: TGTGCCAGCAGCTTCGTGGCGGTGACCTACGAGCAGTACTTC; CDR3aa: CASSFVAVTYEQYF
d_gene: TRBD1; v_gene: TRBV28; abundance: -; j_gene: TRBJ1-2; CDR3nt: TGTGCCAGCAGTTATGGCAGGGGGCATGGCTACACCTTC; CDR3aa: CASSYGRGHGYTF
d_gene: TRBD1; v_gene: TRBV5-4; abundance: -; j_gene: TRBJ1-3; CDR3nt: TGTGCCAGCAGCTTTTCACAGGGGGCGCTGGGAAACACCATATATTTT; CDR3aa: CASSFSQGALGNTIYF
d_gene: -; v_gene: TRBV15; abundance: -; j_gene: TRBJ1-2; CDR3nt: TGTGCCACCAGCAGTGGGCGAGGCTACACCTTC; CDR3aa: CATSSGRGYTF
d_gene: -; v_gene: TRBV4-3; abundance: -; j_gene: TRBJ1-3; CDR3nt: TGCGCCAGCAGCCAAGAAGGGGGAGCGGGAGGAAACACCATATATTTT; CDR3aa: CASSQEGGAGGNTIYF
d_gene: TRBD2; v_gene: TRBV27; abundance: -; j_gene: TRBJ2-3; CDR3nt: TGTGCCAGCAGAACTAGCGGGAGGGTCCGCACAGATACGCAGTATTTT; CDR3aa: CASRTSGRVRTDTQYF
d_gene: TRBD1; v_gene: TRBV7-9; abundance: once; j_gene: TRBJ2-1; CDR3nt: TGTGCCAGCAGCTTAGTCCCCCGGGACAGGGGGTACAATGAGCAGTTCTTC; CDR3aa: CASSLVPRDRGYNEQFF
d_gene: TRBD1; v_gene: TRBV9; abundance: -; j_gene: TRBJ2-1; CDR3nt: TGTGCCAGCAGCTCCCGCGGGGACAGGGAAAAGGAGCAGTTCTTC; CDR3aa: CASSSRGDREKEQFF
d_gene: TRBD2; v_gene: TRBV28; abundance: -; j_gene: TRBJ2-1; CDR3nt: TGTGCCAGCAGTTTTCCGGGACTAGCGGGCATAGGAAGCTCCTACAATGAGCAGTTCTTC; CDR3aa: CASSFPGLAGIGSSYNEQFF
d_gene: TRBD2; v_gene: TRBV29-1; abundance: -; j_gene: TRBJ2-1; CDR3nt: TGCAGCGTTGGACTAGCGGCATCCTACAATGAGCAGTTCTTC; CDR3aa: CSVGLAASYNEQFF
d_gene: -; v_gene: TRBV16; abundance: -; j_gene: TRBJ1-1; CDR3nt: TGTGCCAGCAGCCAATCGAGGCCAGGGTGGAACACTGAAGCTTTCTTT; CDR3aa: CASSQSRPGWNTEAFF
d_gene: -; v_gene: TRBV3-1/TRBV3-2; abundance: -; j_gene: TRBJ2-1; CDR3nt: TGTGCCAGCAGCCAAGGGGGGGTCCCCTACAATGAGCAGTTCTTC; CDR3aa: CASSQGGVPYNEQFF
d_gene: TRBD1; v_gene: TRBV5-4; abundance: -; j_gene: TRBJ2-7; CDR3nt: TGTGCCAGCAGCTCGGCGGGACAGGGGTTCTACGAGCAGTACTTC; CDR3aa: CASSSAGQGFYEQYF
d_gene: -; v_gene: TRBV11-2; abundance: -; j_gene: TRBJ1-2; CDR3nt: TGTGCCAGCAGCTTCATCGGACAGCCTCGGGATGGCTACACCTTC; CDR3aa: CASSFIGQPRDGYTF
d_gene: -; v_gene: TRBV20-1; abundance: -; j_gene: TRBJ1-1; CDR3nt: TGCAGTGCTAGTACACAGGGGAACACTGAAGCTTTCTTT; CDR3aa: CSASTQGNTEAFF
d_gene: -; v_gene: TRBV6-2/TRBV6-3; abundance: -; j_gene: TRBJ1-5; CDR3nt: TGTGCCAGCAGTTACCCCCCGGAGCCCCAGCATTTT; CDR3aa: CASSYPPEPQHF
d_gene: TRBD1; v_gene: TRBV18; abundance: -; j_gene: TRBJ1-6; CDR3nt: TGTGCCAGCTCCCGAGGGACAGGGGCCGGGCCCCTCCACTTT; CDR3aa: CASSRGTGAGPLHF
d_gene: -; v_gene: TRBV4-1; abundance: -; j_gene: TRBJ1-4; CDR3nt: TGCGCCAGCAGCCGATTACCTACAACTAATGAAAAACTGTTTTTT; CDR3aa: CASSRLPTTNEKLFF
d_gene: -; v_gene: TRBV10-3; abundance: -; j_gene: TRBJ2-6; CDR3nt: TGTGCCATCACTGGGCTCCTTTCTGGGGCCAACGTCCTGACTTTC; CDR3aa: CAITGLLSGANVLTF
d_gene: TRBD1; v_gene: TRBV4-1; abundance: once; j_gene: TRBJ2-6; CDR3nt: TGCGCCAGCAGCCAAGCTGACAGGGCTGGGGCCAACGTCCTGACTTTC; CDR3aa: CASSQADRAGANVLTF
d_gene: TRBD2; v_gene: TRBV6-1; abundance: -; j_gene: TRBJ2-1; CDR3nt: TGTGCCAGCAGTGAAGCGCCGAGCGGGGCACCGGAGGATGAGCAGTTCTTC; CDR3aa: CASSEAPSGAPEDEQFF
d_gene: -; v_gene: TRBV3-1/TRBV3-2; abundance: -; j_gene: TRBJ2-2; CDR3nt: TGTGCCAGCAGCCATAACGACCTAGGCACCGGGGAGCTGTTTTTT; CDR3aa: CASSHNDLGTGELFF
d_gene: TRBD2; v_gene: TRBV5-4; abundance: once; j_gene: TRBJ2-3; CDR3nt: TGTGCCAGCAGCTCTGCGACTAGCGGGCTCACAGATACGCAGTATTTT; CDR3aa: CASSSATSGLTDTQYF
d_gene: TRBD1; v_gene: TRBV7-9; abundance: -; j_gene: TRBJ1-1; CDR3nt: TGTGCCAGCAGCTTAATCGGACAGGGTTCCGAAGCTTTCTTT; CDR3aa: CASSLIGQGSEAFF
d_gene: -; v_gene: TRBV28; abundance: -; j_gene: TRBJ1-2; CDR3nt: TGTGCCAGCCACGAACTGGGAGGCAAATTAAACTATGGCTACACCTTC; CDR3aa: CASHELGGKLNYGYTF
d_gene: -; v_gene: TRBV10-3; abundance: few; j_gene: TRBJ1-1; CDR3nt: TGTGCCATCAGTGCAGGGGTTACCACTGAAGCTTTCTTT; CDR3aa: CAISAGVTTEAFF
d_gene: TRBD2; v_gene: TRBV28; abundance: -; j_gene: TRBJ2-5; CDR3nt: TGTGCCAGCAGTTATGGACCGGGACTAGCGGGAGGTCAGACCCAGTACTTC; CDR3aa: CASSYGPGLAGGQTQYF
d_gene: -; v_gene: TRBV10-3; abundance: few; j_gene: TRBJ1-4; CDR3nt: TGTGCCTCCGGGGGGAGTCCTAATGAAAAACTGTTTTTT; CDR3aa: CASGGSPNEKLFF
d_gene: -; v_gene: TRBV7-7; abundance: -; j_gene: TRBJ2-2; CDR3nt: TGTGCTAGCAGCCCACAGGCAACCGGGGAGCTGTTTTTT; CDR3aa: CASSPQATGELFF
d_gene: TRBD1; v_gene: TRBV7-8; abundance: -; j_gene: TRBJ1-5; CDR3nt: TGTGCCAGCAGCTCACCCAGGGGGTCCCAGCCCCAGCATTTT; CDR3aa: CASSSPRGSQPQHF
d_gene: TRBD1; v_gene: TRBV4-3; abundance: -; j_gene: TRBJ2-1; CDR3nt: TGCGCCAGCAGCCCCGGGACAGGGTCTCACAATGAGCAGTTCTTC; CDR3aa: CASSPGTGSHNEQFF
d_gene: TRBD1; v_gene: TRBV6-5; abundance: once; j_gene: TRBJ1-2; CDR3nt: TGTGCCAGCAGTTACTTAACAGGGGGTGGAAGCTATGGCTACACCTTC; CDR3aa: CASSYLTGGGSYGYTF
d_gene: -; v_gene: TRBV7-9; abundance: -; j_gene: TRBJ1-3; CDR3nt: TGTGCCAGCAGCCTGGGGGCCTCTGGAAACACCATATATTTT; CDR3aa: CASSLGASGNTIYF
d_gene: -; v_gene: TRBV28; abundance: -; j_gene: TRBJ1-2; CDR3nt: TGTGCCAGCGGGGCAGGCGTTAACTATGGCTACACCTTC; CDR3aa: CASGAGVNYGYTF
d_gene: TRBD1; v_gene: TRBV3-1/TRBV3-2; abundance: -; j_gene: TRBJ2-1; CDR3nt: TGTGCCAGCAGCCAAGGGACAGGGGGGAATGAGCAGTTCTTC; CDR3aa: CASSQGTGGNEQFF
d_gene: -; v_gene: TRBV10-3; abundance: -; j_gene: TRBJ1-2; CDR3nt: TGTGCCATCAGTGACGTTCGGGCAGGGCGAAGCGACTATGGCTACACCTTC; CDR3aa: CAISDVRAGRSDYGYTF
d_gene: TRBD2; v_gene: TRBV28; abundance: -; j_gene: TRBJ2-1; CDR3nt: TGTGCCAGCAGTTCGACTAGCGGGGGGTACAATGAGCAGTTCTTC; CDR3aa: CASSSTSGGYNEQFF
d_gene: TRBD2; v_gene: TRBV9; abundance: -; j_gene: TRBJ2-1; CDR3nt: TGTGCCAGCAGCGTAGCGAGACTAGCGGGAGACACCAATGAGCAGTTCTTC; CDR3aa: CASSVARLAGDTNEQFF
d_gene: TRBD1; v_gene: TRBV19; abundance: -; j_gene: TRBJ2-2; CDR3nt: TGTGCCAGTAGTAGGAGGACAGGGGCCGGGGAGCTGTTTTTT; CDR3aa: CASSRRTGAGELFF
d_gene: -; v_gene: TRBV18; abundance: -; j_gene: TRBJ1-1; CDR3nt: TGTGCCAGCTCACCACCGTTCGGGAAAACTTTCTTT; CDR3aa: CASSPPFGKTFF
d_gene: TRBD1; v_gene: TRBV2; abundance: -; j_gene: TRBJ1-5; CDR3nt: TGTGCCAGCAGTGAAGCGCGACAGGGGGGTCAGCCCCAGCATTTT; CDR3aa: CASSEARQGGQPQHF
d_gene: -; v_gene: TRBV2; abundance: -; j_gene: TRBJ1-2; CDR3nt: TGTGCCAGCAGTCCTACAGGGTTTGGCTACACCTTC; CDR3aa: CASSPTGFGYTF